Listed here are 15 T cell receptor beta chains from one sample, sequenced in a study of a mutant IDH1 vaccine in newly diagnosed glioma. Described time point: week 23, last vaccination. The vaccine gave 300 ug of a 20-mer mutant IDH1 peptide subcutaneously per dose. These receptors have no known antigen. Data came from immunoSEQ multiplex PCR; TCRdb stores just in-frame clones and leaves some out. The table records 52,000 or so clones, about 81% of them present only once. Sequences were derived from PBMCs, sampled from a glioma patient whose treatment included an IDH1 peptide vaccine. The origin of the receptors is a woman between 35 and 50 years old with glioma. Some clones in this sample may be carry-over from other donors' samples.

The CDR3 here is CASSNTWGGNTIYF. The DNA of the CDR3 is TGTGCCAGCAGCAACACCTGGGGAGGAAACACCATATATTTT. This sequence joins TRBV9 and TRBJ1-3; D uncertain. The germline V gene has CDR1 SGDLS and CDR2 YYNGEE. V gave up 4 bases and J gave up 4 bases, with 12 bases separating them. CDR3 size: 14 residues.

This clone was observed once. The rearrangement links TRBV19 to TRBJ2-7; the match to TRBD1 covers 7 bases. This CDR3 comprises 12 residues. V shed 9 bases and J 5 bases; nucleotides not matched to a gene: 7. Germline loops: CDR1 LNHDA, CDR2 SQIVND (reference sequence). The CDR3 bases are TGTGCCAGCAAAGACAGGGACCACGAGCAGTACTTC. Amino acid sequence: CASKDRDHEQYF.

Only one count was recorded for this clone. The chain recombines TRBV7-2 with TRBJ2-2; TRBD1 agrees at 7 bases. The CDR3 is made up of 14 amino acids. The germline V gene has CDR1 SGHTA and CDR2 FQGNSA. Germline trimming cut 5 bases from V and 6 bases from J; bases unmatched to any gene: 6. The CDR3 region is CASSQGTGAGELFF. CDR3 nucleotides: TGTGCCAGCAGCCAAGGAACAGGGGCCGGGGAGCTGTTTTTT. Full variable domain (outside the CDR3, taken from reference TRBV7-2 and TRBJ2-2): GAGVSQSPSNKVTEKGKDVELRCDPISGHTALYWYRQSLGQGLEFLIYFQGNSAPDKSGLPSDRFSAERTGGSVSTLTIQRTQQEDSAVYLCASSQGTGAGELFFGEGSRLTVL.

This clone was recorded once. The CDR3 region has the DNA TGTGCCAGCAGCTTGACGAGCAGGTCGAACACTGAAGCTTTCTTT. Encoded protein: CASSLTSRSNTEAFF. The chain uses TRBV5-5 and TRBJ1-1; D is undetermined. Germline assignment: CDR1 SGHKS and CDR2 YYEKEE (reference sequence). V was trimmed by 1 base and J by 1 base, leaving 11 bases between them. This CDR3 has 15 residues. Supplemented by reference TRBV5-5 and TRBJ1-1, the full variable domain reads DAGVTQSPTHLIKTRGQQVTLRCSPISGHKSVSWYQQVLGQGPQFIFQYYEKEERGRGNFPDRFSARQFPNYSSELNVNALLLGDSALYLCASSLTSRSNTEAFFGQGTRLTVV.

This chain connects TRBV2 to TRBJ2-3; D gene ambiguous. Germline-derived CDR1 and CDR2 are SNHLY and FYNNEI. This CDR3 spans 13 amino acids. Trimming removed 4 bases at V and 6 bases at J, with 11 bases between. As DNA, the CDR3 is TGTGCCAGCAGTGTGGGGTCGGACGATACGCAGTATTTT. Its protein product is CASSVGSDDTQYF.

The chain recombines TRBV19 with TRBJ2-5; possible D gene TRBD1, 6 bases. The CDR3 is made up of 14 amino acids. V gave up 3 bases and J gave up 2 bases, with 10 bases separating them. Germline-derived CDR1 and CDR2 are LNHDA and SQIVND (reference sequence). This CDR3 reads CASSMSGEQETQYF. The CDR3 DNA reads TGTGCCAGTAGTATGTCAGGGGAACAAGAGACCCAGTACTTC. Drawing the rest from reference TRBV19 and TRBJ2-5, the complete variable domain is DGGITQSPKYLFRKEGQNVTLSCEQNLNHDAMYWYRQDPGQGLRLIYYSQIVNDFQKGDIAEGYSVSREKKESFPLTVTSAQKNPTAFYLCASSMSGEQETQYFGPGTRLLVL.

The CDR3 is CASSRRDLGGSPLHF. In DNA form, the CDR3 reads TGCGCCAGCAGCCGCCGGGACCTAGGGGGTTCACCCCTCCACTTT. This sequence joins TRBV4-3 and TRBJ1-6; TRBD1 is a possible D gene (6 bases). V lost 4 bases, J lost 9 bases, and 16 bases lay in between. This CDR3 has 15 amino acids. CDR1 is LGHNA and CDR2 is YSLEER in the germline V gene.

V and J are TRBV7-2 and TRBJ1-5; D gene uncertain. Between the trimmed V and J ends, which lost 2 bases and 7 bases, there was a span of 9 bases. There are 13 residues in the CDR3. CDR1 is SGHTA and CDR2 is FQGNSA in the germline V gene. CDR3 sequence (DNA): TGTGCCAGCAGCTTAACCTTGGGGCAGCCCCAGCATTTT. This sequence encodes CASSLTLGQPQHF.

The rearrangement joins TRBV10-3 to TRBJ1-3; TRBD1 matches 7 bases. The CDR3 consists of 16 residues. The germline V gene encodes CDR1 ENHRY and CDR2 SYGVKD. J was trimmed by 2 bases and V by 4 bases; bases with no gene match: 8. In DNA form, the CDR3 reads TGTGCCATCAGTGCTGCGAGGGGGCAGACTGGAAACACCATATATTTT. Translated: CAISAARGQTGNTIYF.

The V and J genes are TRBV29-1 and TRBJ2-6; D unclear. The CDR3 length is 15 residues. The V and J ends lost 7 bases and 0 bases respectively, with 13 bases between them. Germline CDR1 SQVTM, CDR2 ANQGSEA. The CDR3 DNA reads TGCAGCGCCCTGACACGTTTCTCTGGGGCCAACGTCCTGACTTTC. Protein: CSALTRFSGANVLTF.

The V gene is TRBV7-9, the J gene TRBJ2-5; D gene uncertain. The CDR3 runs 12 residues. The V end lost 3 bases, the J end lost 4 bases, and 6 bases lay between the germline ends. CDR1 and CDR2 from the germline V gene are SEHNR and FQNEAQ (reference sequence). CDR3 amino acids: CASSFIPETQYF. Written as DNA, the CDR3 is TGTGCCAGCAGCTTCATTCCAGAGACCCAGTACTTC.

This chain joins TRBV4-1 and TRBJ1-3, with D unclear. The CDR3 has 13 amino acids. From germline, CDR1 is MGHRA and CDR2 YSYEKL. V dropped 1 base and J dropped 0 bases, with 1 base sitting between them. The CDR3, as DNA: TGCGCCAGCAGCCAAGTCTCTGGAAACACCATATATTTT. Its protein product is CASSQVSGNTIYF.

CDR3 sequence: CASRGEGGYTF. The CDR3 region has the DNA TGTGCCAGCAGGGGGGAAGGTGGCTACACCTTC. The chain employs TRBV2 and TRBJ1-2; the D gene is possibly TRBD1 (5 bases). Germline assignment: CDR1 SNHLY and CDR2 FYNNEI. Trimming left V 6 bases short and J 7 bases short, with 9 bases between. CDR3 length: 11 amino acids.

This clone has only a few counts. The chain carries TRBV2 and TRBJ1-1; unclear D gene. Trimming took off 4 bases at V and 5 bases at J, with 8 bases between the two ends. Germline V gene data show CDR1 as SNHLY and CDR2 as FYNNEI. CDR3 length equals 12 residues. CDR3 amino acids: CASSALRTEAFF. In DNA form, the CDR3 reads TGTGCCAGCAGTGCTTTGAGGACTGAAGCTTTCTTT.

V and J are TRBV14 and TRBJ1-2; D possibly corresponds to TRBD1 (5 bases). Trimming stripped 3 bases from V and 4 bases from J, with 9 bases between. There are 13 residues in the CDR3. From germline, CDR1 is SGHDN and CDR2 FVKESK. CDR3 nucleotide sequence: TGTGCCAGCAGCCACGGGACCTTCTATGGCTACACCTTC. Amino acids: CASSHGTFYGYTF. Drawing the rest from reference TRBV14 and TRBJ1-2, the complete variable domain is EAGVTQFPSHSVIEKGQTVTLRCDPISGHDNLYWYRRVMGKEIKFLLHFVKESKQDESGMPNNRFLAERTGGTYSTLKVQPAELEDSGVYFCASSHGTFYGYTFGSGTRLTVV.